This T cell receptor (beta chain) was profiled in a study of T cell responses to AZD1222 COVID-19 vaccine. Study as a whole: Some second doses came at about 4 weeks and others at about 12 weeks; these were pooled.

Data came from immunoSEQ multiplex PCR; TCRdb stores just in-frame clones and leaves some out. The profile shows about 120,000 clones, approximately 89% of them singletons. Study-level points and caveats: Of the AZD1222 recipients, only five or six were seropositive at baseline. It should be noted that donors were predominantly white British and more often female, and clonal diversity was possibly underestimated.

For this clone: Its antigen is undetermined. A read error may account for a junction end that differs from germline.

There are 13 residues in the CDR3. Germline-derived CDR1 and CDR2 are KGHSH and LQKENI. The specimen was peripheral blood, collected on day 0 of AZD1222 vaccination. This clonotype was obtained from an adult in good health. V is TRBV18 and J is TRBJ2-3; a possible D gene is TRBD2 (5 bases). The DNA of the CDR3 is TGTGCCAGTTCACGGGTCGGGAAGGATACGCAGTATTTT. Translating gives CASSRVGKDTQYF.